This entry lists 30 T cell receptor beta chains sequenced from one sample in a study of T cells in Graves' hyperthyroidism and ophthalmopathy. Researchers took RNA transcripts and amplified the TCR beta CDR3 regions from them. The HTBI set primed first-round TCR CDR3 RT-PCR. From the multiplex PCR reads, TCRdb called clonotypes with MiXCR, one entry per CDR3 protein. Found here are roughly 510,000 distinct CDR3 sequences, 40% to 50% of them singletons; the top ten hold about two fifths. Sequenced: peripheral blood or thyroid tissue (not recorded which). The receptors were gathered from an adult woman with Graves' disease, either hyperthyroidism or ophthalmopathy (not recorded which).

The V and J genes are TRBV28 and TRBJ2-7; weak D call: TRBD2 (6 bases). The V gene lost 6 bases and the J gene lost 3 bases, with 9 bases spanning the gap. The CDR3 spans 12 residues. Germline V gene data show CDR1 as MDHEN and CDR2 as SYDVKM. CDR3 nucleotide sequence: TGTGCCAGCAGGGGGACTGGCTACGAGCAGTACTTC. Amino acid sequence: CASRGTGYEQYF.

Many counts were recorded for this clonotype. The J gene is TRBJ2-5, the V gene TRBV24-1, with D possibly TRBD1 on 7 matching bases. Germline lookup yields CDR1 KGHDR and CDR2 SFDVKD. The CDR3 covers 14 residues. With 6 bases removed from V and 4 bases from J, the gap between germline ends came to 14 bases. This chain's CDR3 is CATSRQGGPETQYF. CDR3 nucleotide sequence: TGTGCCACCAGTCGGCAGGGGGGCCCAGAGACCCAGTACTTC.

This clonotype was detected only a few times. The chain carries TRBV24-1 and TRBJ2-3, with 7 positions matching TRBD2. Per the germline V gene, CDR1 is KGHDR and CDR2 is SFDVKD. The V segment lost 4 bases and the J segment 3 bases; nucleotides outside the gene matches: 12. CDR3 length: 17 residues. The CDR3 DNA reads TGTGCCACCAGTGACCGGGGGGACCTTACGGGGACAGATACGCAGTATTTT. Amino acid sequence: CATSDRGDLTGTDTQYF.

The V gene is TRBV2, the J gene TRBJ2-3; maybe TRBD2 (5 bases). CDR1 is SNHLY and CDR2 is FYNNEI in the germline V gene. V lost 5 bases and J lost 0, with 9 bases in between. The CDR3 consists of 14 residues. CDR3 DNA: TGTGCCAGCAGTTTCGAGCGGAGCACAGATACGCAGTATTTT. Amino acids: CASSFERSTDTQYF.

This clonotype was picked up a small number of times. The CDR3 DNA reads TGTGCCATCAGTAGCCCAGCGGGGGCACTAGAGACCCAGTACTTC. It translates to CAISSPAGALETQYF. J is TRBJ2-5 and V is TRBV10-3, with 8 bases fitting TRBD2. The germline V gene encodes CDR1 ENHRY and CDR2 SYGVKD. V lost 5 bases and J lost 4; bases outside the gene matches: 9. The CDR3 extends over 15 amino acids.

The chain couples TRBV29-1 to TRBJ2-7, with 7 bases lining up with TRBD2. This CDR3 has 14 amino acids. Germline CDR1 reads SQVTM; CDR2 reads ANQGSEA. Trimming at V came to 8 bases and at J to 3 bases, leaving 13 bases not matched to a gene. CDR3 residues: CSQVAGTTGYEQYF. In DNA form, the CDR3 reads TGCAGCCAAGTGGCCGGGACTACCGGCTACGAGCAGTACTTC.

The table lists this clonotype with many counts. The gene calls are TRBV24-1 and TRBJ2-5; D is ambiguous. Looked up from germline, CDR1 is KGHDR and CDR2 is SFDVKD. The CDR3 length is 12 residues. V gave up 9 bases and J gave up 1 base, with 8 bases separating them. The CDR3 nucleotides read TGTGCCACCTCCCAAACCCAAGAGACCCAGTACTTC. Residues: CATSQTQETQYF.

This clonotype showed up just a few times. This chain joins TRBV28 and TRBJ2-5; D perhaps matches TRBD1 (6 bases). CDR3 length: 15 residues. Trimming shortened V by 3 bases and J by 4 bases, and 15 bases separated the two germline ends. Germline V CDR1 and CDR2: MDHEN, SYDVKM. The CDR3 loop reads CASSLPGADRETQYF. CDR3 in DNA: TGTGCCAGCAGTTTGCCAGGGGCGGATCGAGAGACCCAGTACTTC.

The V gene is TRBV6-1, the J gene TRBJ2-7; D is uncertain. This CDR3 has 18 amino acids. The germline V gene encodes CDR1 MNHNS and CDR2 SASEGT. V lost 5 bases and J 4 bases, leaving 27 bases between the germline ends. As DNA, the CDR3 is TGTGCCAGCAGTTACCTTCTATTGGCCAGTCCGGCCAAATACGAGCAGTACTTC. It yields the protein CASSYLLLASPAKYEQYF.

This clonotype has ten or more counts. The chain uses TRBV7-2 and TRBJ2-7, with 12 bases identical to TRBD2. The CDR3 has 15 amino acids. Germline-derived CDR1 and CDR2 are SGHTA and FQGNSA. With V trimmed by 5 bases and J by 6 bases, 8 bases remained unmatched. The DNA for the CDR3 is TGTGCCAGCAGCCGATCTAGCGGGAGGGCGGGCGAGCAGTACTTC. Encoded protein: CASSRSSGRAGEQYF. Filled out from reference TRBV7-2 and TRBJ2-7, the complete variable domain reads GAGVSQSPSNKVTEKGKDVELRCDPISGHTALYWYRQSLGQGLEFLIYFQGNSAPDKSGLPSDRFSAERTGGSVSTLTIQRTQQEDSAVYLCASSRSSGRAGEQYFGPGTRLTVT.

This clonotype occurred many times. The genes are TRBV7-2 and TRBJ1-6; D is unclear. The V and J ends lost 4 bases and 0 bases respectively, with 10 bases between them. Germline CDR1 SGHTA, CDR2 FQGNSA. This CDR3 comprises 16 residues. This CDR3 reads CASSSTQSSYNSPLHF. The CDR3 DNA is TGTGCCAGCAGCTCAACCCAGAGCTCCTATAATTCACCCCTCCACTTT.

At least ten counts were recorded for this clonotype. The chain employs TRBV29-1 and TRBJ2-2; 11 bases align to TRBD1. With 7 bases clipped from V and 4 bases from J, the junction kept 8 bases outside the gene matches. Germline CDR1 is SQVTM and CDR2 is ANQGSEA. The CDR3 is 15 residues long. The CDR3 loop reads CSAAPGTGGTGELFF. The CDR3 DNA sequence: TGCAGCGCCGCCCCCGGGACAGGGGGCACCGGGGAGCTGTTTTTT.

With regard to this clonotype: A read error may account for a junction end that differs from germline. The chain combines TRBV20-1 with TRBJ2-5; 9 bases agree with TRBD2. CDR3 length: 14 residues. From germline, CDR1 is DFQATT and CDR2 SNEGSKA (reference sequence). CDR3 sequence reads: CSARVPAGGETQYF. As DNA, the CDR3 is TGCAGTGCCAGAGTCCCAGCGGGAGGAGAGACCCAGTACTTC.

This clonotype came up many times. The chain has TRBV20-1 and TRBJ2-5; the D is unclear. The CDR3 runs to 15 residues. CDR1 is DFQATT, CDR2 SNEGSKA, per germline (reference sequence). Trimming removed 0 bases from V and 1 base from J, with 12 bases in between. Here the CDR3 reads CSARDGKGSQETQYF. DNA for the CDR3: TGCAGTGCTAGAGACGGCAAAGGTTCCCAAGAGACCCAGTACTTC.

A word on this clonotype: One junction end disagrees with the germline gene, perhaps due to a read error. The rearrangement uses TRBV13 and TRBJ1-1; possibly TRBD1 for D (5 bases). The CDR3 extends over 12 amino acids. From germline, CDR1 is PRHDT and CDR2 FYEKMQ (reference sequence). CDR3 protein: CASSLGTASLSF. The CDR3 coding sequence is TGTGCCAGCAGCTTAGGGACAGCGAGCCTTAGCTTT. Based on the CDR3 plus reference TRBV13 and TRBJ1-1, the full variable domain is AAGVIQSPRHLIKEKRETATLKCYPIPRHDTVYWYQQGPGQDPQFLISFYEKMQSDKGSIPDRFSAQQFSDYHSELNMSSLELGDSALYFCASSLGTASLSFGQGTRLTVV.

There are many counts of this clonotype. CDR3 residues: CAISESSLGQETQYF. The CDR3, as DNA: TGTGCCATCAGTGAGTCGTCACTAGGGCAAGAGACCCAGTACTTC. The V and J genes are TRBV10-3 and TRBJ2-5; the D gene is possibly TRBD2 (5 bases). The CDR3 loop spans 15 amino acids. Trimming pared 0 bases from V and 2 bases from J, leaving 10 bases between. The germline CDR1 and CDR2 sequences are ENHRY and SYGVKD.

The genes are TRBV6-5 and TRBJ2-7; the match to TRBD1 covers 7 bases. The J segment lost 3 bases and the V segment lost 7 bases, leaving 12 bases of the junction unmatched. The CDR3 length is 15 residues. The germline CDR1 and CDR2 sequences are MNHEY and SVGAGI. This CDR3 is CASTRDSQGGYEQYF. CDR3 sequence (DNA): TGTGCCAGCACCAGGGACAGCCAAGGGGGCTACGAGCAGTACTTC.

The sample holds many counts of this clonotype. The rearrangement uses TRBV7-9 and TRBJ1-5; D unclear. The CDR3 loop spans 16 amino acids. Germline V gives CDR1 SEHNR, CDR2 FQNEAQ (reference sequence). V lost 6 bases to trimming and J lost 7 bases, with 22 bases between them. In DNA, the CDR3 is TGTGCCAGCAGTCGAGAGGGAGACGCTTCGGGGCAGCCCCAGCATTTT. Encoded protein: CASSREGDASGQPQHF.

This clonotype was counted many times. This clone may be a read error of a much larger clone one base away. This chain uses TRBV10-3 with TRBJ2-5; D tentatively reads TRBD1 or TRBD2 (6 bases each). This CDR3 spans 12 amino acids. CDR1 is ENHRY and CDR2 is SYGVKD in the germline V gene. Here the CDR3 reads CASGAGQGTQYF. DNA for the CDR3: TGTGCCTCGGGGGCGGGCCAAGGGACCCAGTACTTC.

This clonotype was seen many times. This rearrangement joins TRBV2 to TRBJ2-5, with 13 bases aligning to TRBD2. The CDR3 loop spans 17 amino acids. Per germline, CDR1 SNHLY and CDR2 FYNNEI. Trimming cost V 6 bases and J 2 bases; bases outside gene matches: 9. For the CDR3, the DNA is TGTGCCAGCAGCCTTGCTCTACTAGCGGGAGGGCAAGAGACCCAGTACTTC. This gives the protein CASSLALLAGGQETQYF.

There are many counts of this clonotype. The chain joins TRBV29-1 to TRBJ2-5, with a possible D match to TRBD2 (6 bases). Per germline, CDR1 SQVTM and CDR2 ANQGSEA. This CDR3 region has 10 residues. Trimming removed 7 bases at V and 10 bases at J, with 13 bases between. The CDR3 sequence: CSGLGGFQYF. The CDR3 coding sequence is TGCAGCGGGTTGGGGGGATTCCAGTACTTC.

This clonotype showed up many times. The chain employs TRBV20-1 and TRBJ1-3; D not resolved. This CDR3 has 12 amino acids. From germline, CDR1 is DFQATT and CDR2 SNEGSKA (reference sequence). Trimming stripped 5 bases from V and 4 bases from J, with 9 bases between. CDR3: CSAEESGNTIYF. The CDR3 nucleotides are TGCAGTGCTGAGGAGTCAGGAAACACCATATATTTT.

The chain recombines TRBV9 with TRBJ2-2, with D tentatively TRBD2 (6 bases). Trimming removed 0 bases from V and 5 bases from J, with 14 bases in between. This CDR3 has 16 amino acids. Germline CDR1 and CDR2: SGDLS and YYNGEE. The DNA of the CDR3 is TGTGCCAGCAGCGTAGCGGGGGTGGGGGGTACCGGGGAGCTGTTTTTT. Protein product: CASSVAGVGGTGELFF.

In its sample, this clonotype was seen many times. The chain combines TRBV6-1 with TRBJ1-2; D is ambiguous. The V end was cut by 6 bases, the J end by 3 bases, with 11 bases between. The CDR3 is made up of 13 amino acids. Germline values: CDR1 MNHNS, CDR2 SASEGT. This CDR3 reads CASSPAGHYGYTF. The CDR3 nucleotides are TGTGCCAGCAGCCCGGCCGGGCACTATGGCTACACCTTC.

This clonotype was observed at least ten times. The CDR3 reads CASSPRQGAEAFF. CDR3 DNA: TGCGCCAGCAGCCCGAGACAGGGTGCTGAAGCTTTCTTT. The gene calls are TRBV5-1 and TRBJ1-1; 7 bases line up with TRBD1. The CDR3 runs to 13 residues. From germline, CDR1 is SGHRS and CDR2 YFSETQ. V lost 4 bases to trimming and J lost 6 bases; unmatched junction nucleotides: 6.

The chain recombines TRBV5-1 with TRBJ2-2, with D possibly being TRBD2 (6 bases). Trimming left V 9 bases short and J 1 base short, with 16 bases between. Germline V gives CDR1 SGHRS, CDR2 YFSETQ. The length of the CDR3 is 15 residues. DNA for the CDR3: TGCGCCACCAAGGAGGGTCGAAGGAACACCGGGGAGCTGTTTTTT. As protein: CATKEGRRNTGELFF.

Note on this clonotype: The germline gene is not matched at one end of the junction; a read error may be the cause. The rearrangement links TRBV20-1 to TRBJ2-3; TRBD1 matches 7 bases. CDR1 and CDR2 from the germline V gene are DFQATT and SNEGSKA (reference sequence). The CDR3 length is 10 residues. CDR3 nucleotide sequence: TGCAGTGCTAGAGAGGACAGGCAGAATTTT. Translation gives CSAREDRQNF.

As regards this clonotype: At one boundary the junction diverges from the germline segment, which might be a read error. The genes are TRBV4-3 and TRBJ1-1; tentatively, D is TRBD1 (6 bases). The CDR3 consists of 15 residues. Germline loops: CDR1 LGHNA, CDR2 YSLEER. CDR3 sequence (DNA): TGCGCCAACAGCCCGGGGGCGTCTACGAACACTGAAGCTTTCTTT. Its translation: CANSPGASTNTEAFF.

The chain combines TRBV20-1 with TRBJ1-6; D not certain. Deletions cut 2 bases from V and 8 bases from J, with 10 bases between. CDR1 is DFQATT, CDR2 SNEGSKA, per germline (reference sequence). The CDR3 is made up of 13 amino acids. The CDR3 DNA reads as TGCAGTGCTAGACAGGTTACAGATTCACCCCTCCACTTT. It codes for CSARQVTDSPLHF.

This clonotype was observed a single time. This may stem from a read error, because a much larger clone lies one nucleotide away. CDR3 sequence: CVSSLGGQGSLGYTF. CDR3 in DNA: TGTGTCAGCAGCTTGGGTGGACAGGGATCCTTAGGCTACACCTTC. The genes are TRBV5-4 and TRBJ1-2, with 8 positions matching TRBD1. Germline loops: CDR1 SGHNT, CDR2 YYREEE (reference sequence). This CDR3 region has 15 residues.